One and the same sample provided the 30 T cell receptor beta chains below, sequenced in a study of OX40 agonist ivuxolimab in advanced cancers. Clones were read by immunoSEQ multiplex PCR, and TCRdb kept only the in-frame ones, dropping some. The sample lists roughly 23,000 clones, roughly 88% occurring once. The sample was CD4+ or CD8+ T cells sorted from blood, taken in a trial of the OX40 agonist ivuxolimab. These receptors came from an adult with an advanced solid tumor such as melanoma, head and neck, liver or kidney cancer.

This chain uses TRBV7-9 with TRBJ2-1, with 11 bases that match TRBD1. The CDR3 extends over 16 amino acids. CDR1 is SEHNR, CDR2 FQNEAQ, per germline (reference sequence). Germline trimming cut 5 bases from V and 8 bases from J; bases unmatched to any gene: 11. Here the CDR3 DNA reads TGTGCCAGCAGCCCTCGGGGGACAGGGGGAGGCGATGAGCAGTTCTTC. Its translation: CASSPRGTGGGDEQFF.

The chain has TRBV5-6 and TRBJ2-7; no firm D call. This CDR3 comprises 12 residues. The germline gives CDR1 SGHDT, CDR2 YYEEEE. With 6 bases removed from V and 5 bases from J, the gap between germline ends came to 12 bases. CDR3 loop: CASTFMNDEQYF. The CDR3 nucleotides read TGTGCCAGCACTTTCATGAACGACGAGCAGTACTTC.

The J gene is TRBJ2-1, the V gene TRBV6-6; 9 nucleotides agree with TRBD1. The CDR3 extends over 12 amino acids. V was clipped by 4 bases and J by 15 bases; unmatched bases: 7. CDR1 MNHNY and CDR2 SVGAGI come from the germline V gene (reference sequence). The CDR3 protein is CASSSRDRAPFF. Here the CDR3 DNA reads TGTGCCAGCAGTTCCCGGGACAGGGCCCCGTTCTTC.

V usage is TRBV15 and J usage is TRBJ1-2; D ambiguous. Deletions cut 5 bases from V and 4 bases from J, with 23 bases between. This CDR3 has 17 amino acids. Germline V gene data show CDR1 as LNHNV and CDR2 as YYDKDF (reference sequence). CDR3 DNA sequence: TGTGCCACCAGCCGAAAACTAAGGTGTGGAAAGATCTATGGCTACACCTTC. As protein: CATSRKLRCGKIYGYTF.

The table lists this clone with a few counts. This chain links TRBV10-2 with TRBJ2-1; D ambiguous. CDR1 WSHSY and CDR2 SAAADI come from the germline V gene. The CDR3 loop spans 16 amino acids. Trimming shortened V by 2 bases and J by 0 bases, and 11 bases separated the two germline ends. CDR3 in amino acids: CASSEVGAVSYNEQFF. DNA of the CDR3: TGCGCCAGCAGTGAGGTGGGCGCAGTCTCCTACAATGAGCAGTTCTTC.

This sequence joins TRBV6-6 and TRBJ1-5; D remains unclear. Germline V lookup: CDR1 MNHNY, CDR2 SVGAGI (reference sequence). The CDR3 length is 14 residues. V lost 0 bases to trimming and J lost 0 bases, with 3 bases between them. CDR3 bases: TGTGCCAGCAGTTACTCTTCTAGCAATCAGCCCCAGCATTTT. Encoded protein: CASSYSSSNQPQHF.

This rearrangement joins TRBV5-5 to TRBJ2-7; D call uncertain. Between the trimmed V and J ends, which lost 0 bases and 2 bases, there was a span of 9 bases. CDR3 length equals 14 residues. Germline CDR1 is SGHKS and CDR2 is YYEKEE (reference sequence). CDR3 nucleotides: TGTGCCAGCAGCTTGGGCAGGATTCCCTACGAGCAGTACTTC. Translated: CASSLGRIPYEQYF.

The J gene is TRBJ2-7, the V gene TRBV5-4; 8 bases map to TRBD2. Germline V gene sequence: CDR1 SGHNT, CDR2 YYREEE (reference sequence). The CDR3 has 16 residues. The J segment lost 5 bases and the V segment lost 0 bases, leaving 10 bases of the junction unmatched. The CDR3 coding sequence is TGTGCCAGCAGCTTGGCGGGGAGCGGGAGTAACGACGAGCAGTACTTC. This gives the protein CASSLAGSGSNDEQYF.

V and J are TRBV11-2 and TRBJ2-7; TRBD2 agrees at 7 bases. Looked up from germline, CDR1 is SGHAT and CDR2 is FQNNGV. J was trimmed by 2 bases and V by 5 bases; bases with no gene match: 6. CDR3 length: 14 amino acids. CDR3 sequence: CASSLSGEAYEQYF. Here the CDR3 DNA reads TGTGCCAGCAGCCTCAGCGGGGAGGCCTACGAGCAGTACTTC.

The V call is TRBV9, the J call TRBJ2-7, with 14 bases lining up with TRBD2. Germline-derived CDR1 and CDR2 are SGDLS and YYNGEE. V gave up 0 bases and J gave up 4 bases; unmatched junction bases: 21. The CDR3 length is 22 residues. CDR3 nucleotides: TGTGCCAGCAGCGTAGTGGGATTGGGACTAGCGGGAGTTCCGACAAACCTTTACGAGCAGTACTTC. It is translated as CASSVVGLGLAGVPTNLYEQYF. Using reference TRBV9 and TRBJ2-7 for the parts outside the CDR3, the full variable domain is DSGVTQTPKHLITATGQRVTLRCSPRSGDLSVYWYQQSLDQGLQFLIQYYNGEERAKGNILERFSAQQFPDLHSELNLSSLELGDSALYFCASSVVGLGLAGVPTNLYEQYFGPGTRLTVT.

The chain combines TRBV7-2 with TRBJ1-5; D gene ambiguous. The CDR3 is made up of 15 amino acids. The V gene lost 3 bases and the J gene lost 2 bases, with 11 bases spanning the gap. Germline V gene data show CDR1 as SGHTA and CDR2 as FQGNSA. The CDR3 spells CASSFFNGRNQPQHF. CDR3 coding DNA: TGTGCCAGCAGCTTTTTCAATGGGCGCAATCAGCCCCAGCATTTT. The variable domain in full, completed from reference TRBV7-2 and TRBJ1-5, reads GAGVSQSPSNKVTEKGKDVELRCDPISGHTALYWYRQSLGQGLEFLIYFQGNSAPDKSGLPSDRFSAERTGGSVSTLTIQRTQQEDSAVYLCASSFFNGRNQPQHFGDGTRLSIL.

The chain combines TRBV9 with TRBJ2-3, with TRBD2 identical over 11 bases. V lost 0 bases, J lost 6 bases, and 6 bases stayed unmatched. The length of the CDR3 is 16 residues. Germline V gene data show CDR1 as SGDLS and CDR2 as YYNGEE. The CDR3 region is CASSVATSGSLDTQYF. Written as DNA, the CDR3 is TGTGCCAGCAGCGTAGCTACTAGCGGGAGTTTGGATACGCAGTATTTT.

The rearrangement links TRBV19 to TRBJ2-2; 10 nucleotides line up with TRBD2. The CDR3 length is 15 residues. Germline V gene lookup returns CDR1 LNHDA and CDR2 SQIVND (reference sequence). The ends lost 7 bases at V and 6 bases at J; junction bases unmatched: 8. CDR3 bases: TGTGCCAGTACTCCCGGACTAGCGGAGCCCGGGGAGCTGTTTTTT. Protein: CASTPGLAEPGELFF.

V gene TRBV6-1 combines with J gene TRBJ2-1; the match to TRBD2 covers 7 bases. CDR1 MNHNS and CDR2 SASEGT come from the germline V gene. J gave up 8 bases and V 1 base, and 8 bases lay outside the gene matches. The CDR3 has 15 amino acids. In DNA, the CDR3 is TGTGCCAGCAGTGAAGATGTGGGAGGGCCCTATGAGCAGTTCTTC. Translating gives CASSEDVGGPYEQFF.

J is TRBJ1-3 and V is TRBV7-9; D is ambiguous. V lost 3 bases and J lost 0, with 9 bases in between. The CDR3 contains 15 residues. Germline CDR1 and CDR2: SEHNR and FQNEAQ (reference sequence). The CDR3 protein is CASSFPDTSGNTIYF. DNA for the CDR3: TGTGCCAGCAGCTTCCCAGATACCTCTGGAAACACCATATATTTT.

The rearrangement uses TRBV27 and TRBJ2-2, with 7 bases that match TRBD1. Germline V gene sequence: CDR1 MNHEY, CDR2 SMNVEV (reference sequence). Unmatched junction bases numbered 8, after V lost 6 bases and J lost 1 base. The CDR3 length is 16 residues. The CDR3 here is CASRPNRGGNTGELFF. CDR3 coding DNA: TGTGCCAGCAGACCCAACAGGGGCGGGAACACCGGGGAGCTGTTTTTT.

V gene TRBV27 combines with J gene TRBJ2-1; D is unclear. The V gene's germline CDR1 is MNHEY and CDR2 SMNVEV (reference sequence). CDR3 length: 14 residues. With 4 bases removed from V and 0 bases from J, the gap between germline ends came to 7 bases. DNA of the CDR3: TGTGCCAGCAGTTATTCAAGCTCCTACAATGAGCAGTTCTTC. Translated: CASSYSSSYNEQFF.

V is TRBV9 and J is TRBJ2-5; 9 bases map to TRBD2. J gave up 1 base and V 4 bases, and 5 bases lay outside the gene matches. Per the germline V gene, CDR1 is SGDLS and CDR2 is YYNGEE. This CDR3 spans 15 amino acids. The CDR3 region is CASSPGLAFQETQYF. DNA of the CDR3: TGTGCCAGCAGCCCAGGACTAGCGTTCCAAGAGACCCAGTACTTC.

This clone has just one count. The rearrangement joins TRBV27 to TRBJ2-2; 11 bases match TRBD2. After removal of 4 bases from V and 1 base from J, the junction contained 2 bases not matched to a gene. Germline CDR1 reads MNHEY; CDR2 reads SMNVEV (reference sequence). The CDR3 totals 16 residues. The CDR3 nucleotides are TGTGCCAGCAGTTGGGGGACTAGCGGGAACACCGGGGAGCTGTTTTTT. Protein sequence: CASSWGTSGNTGELFF.

V usage is TRBV6-6 and J usage is TRBJ2-7; possibly TRBD1 or TRBD2 for D (5 bases each). This CDR3 contains 14 residues. Germline lookup yields CDR1 MNHNY and CDR2 SVGAGI (reference sequence). The ends were cut back, 2 bases at V and 2 bases at J, with 10 bases in the middle. The CDR3 is CASSYGEGTYEQYF. The CDR3 DNA reads TGTGCCAGCAGTTACGGAGAGGGGACCTACGAGCAGTACTTC.

The V gene is TRBV6-6, the J gene TRBJ1-1, with TRBD1 as a possible D gene (6 bases). The length of the CDR3 is 14 residues. Between the trimmed V and J ends, which lost 6 bases and 7 bases, there was a span of 18 bases. Germline V CDR1 and CDR2: MNHNY, SVGAGI (reference sequence). The CDR3 protein is CASSYPGTQIEAFF. The CDR3 DNA reads TGTGCCAGCAGCTACCCCGGGACACAAATTGAAGCTTTCTTT.

This sequence joins TRBV9 and TRBJ2-7, with D maybe TRBD2 (5 bases). V gave up 1 base and J gave up 0 bases, with 14 bases separating them. This CDR3 region has 16 residues. Germline lookup yields CDR1 SGDLS and CDR2 YYNGEE. The CDR3 DNA sequence: TGTGCCAGCAGCGTACACGGGCGGGCGAGCTCCTACGAGCAGTACTTC. This gives the protein CASSVHGRASSYEQYF.

V is TRBV30 and J is TRBJ2-2, with 8 bases fitting TRBD2. The CDR3 totals 17 residues. V was clipped by 0 bases and J by 6 bases; unmatched bases: 12. The germline CDR1 and CDR2 sequences are GTSNPN and SVGIG (reference sequence). The CDR3 region has the DNA TGTGCCTGGAGTGTACGTGGGCTAGCGGGCCTCGCCGGGGAGCTGTTTTTT. Translating it yields CAWSVRGLAGLAGELFF.

The chain uses TRBV5-6 and TRBJ1-3; D is possibly TRBD1 (5 bases). Germline V gives CDR1 SGHDT, CDR2 YYEEEE. The CDR3 consists of 15 residues. V was pared by 3 bases and J by 0 bases, with 10 bases between. In DNA, the CDR3 is TGTGCCAGCAGCTCCGGGACGGTCTCTGGAAACACCATATATTTT. Protein product: CASSSGTVSGNTIYF.

The J gene is TRBJ1-4, the V gene TRBV6-5; maybe TRBD1 (6 bases). V was trimmed by 6 bases and J by 3 bases, leaving 11 bases between them. This CDR3 comprises 14 residues. CDR1 and CDR2 from the germline V gene are MNHEY and SVGAGI. This chain's CDR3 is CASSPGGPNEKLFF. In DNA form, the CDR3 reads TGTGCCAGCAGCCCGGGGGGCCCTAATGAAAAACTGTTTTTT.

The gene calls are TRBV7-9 and TRBJ2-7; 10 positions match TRBD2. Germline lookup yields CDR1 SEHNR and CDR2 FQNEAQ (reference sequence). V shed 0 bases, J shed 4 bases, and the junction held 6 bases outside the gene matches. CDR3 length: 16 amino acids. The CDR3 region has the DNA TGTGCCAGCAGCTTAGCGTACCTAGCGGGAGAGTACGAGCAGTACTTC. It is translated as CASSLAYLAGEYEQYF.

This clone is judged medium-sized. The chain employs TRBV19 and TRBJ2-1, with D unclear. Germline CDR1 reads LNHDA; CDR2 reads SQIVND (reference sequence). With 7 bases removed from V and 1 base from J, the gap between germline ends came to 14 bases. The CDR3 sequence is 15 residues long. In DNA, the CDR3 is TGTGCCAGTACTTCCCCCGGACCTTCCTACAATGAGCAGTTCTTC. Protein: CASTSPGPSYNEQFF.

V is TRBV4-2 and J is TRBJ2-1, with TRBD1 identical over 8 bases. Looked up from germline, CDR1 is LGHNA and CDR2 is YNFKEQ. The CDR3 runs to 14 residues. The V and J ends lost 1 base and 6 bases, in that order; junction bases with no gene match: 2. This CDR3 is CASSQGTGPNEQFF. The DNA for the CDR3 is TGTGCCAGCAGCCAAGGGACAGGGCCCAATGAGCAGTTCTTC.

The rearrangement joins TRBV7-2 to TRBJ2-1; D ambiguous. The V end lost 5 bases, the J end lost 8 bases, and 19 bases lay between the germline ends. Germline V gene data show CDR1 as SGHTA and CDR2 as FQGNSA. CDR3 length: 15 amino acids. DNA for the CDR3: TGTGCCAGCAGCCCTCAAAGCGAGGTCTTCGATGAGCAGTTCTTC. As protein: CASSPQSEVFDEQFF.

This clone was observed a single time. The chain recombines TRBV21-1 with TRBJ2-7; the table's D call, TRBD2, has no DNA check behind it. TRBV21-1 is given as a pseudogene. The CDR3 contains 15 residues. The CDR3 sequence is CASSYRTSCSYEQYF. DNA for the CDR3: TGTGCCAGCAGCTACCGGACTAGCTGTTCCTACGAGCAGTACTTC.